The 29 T cell receptor beta chains given below trace back to one sample, sequenced in a study of blood T cell repertoires in COVID-19. Here immunoSEQ multiplex PCR was the method, and the copy in TCRdb shows in-frame clones only, minus some. This sample has 100,000 to 150,000 clones, with 92% found just once. Sequencing was carried out using peripheral blood. These receptors came from a man between 45 and 60 years old with COVID-19, enrolled during active disease.

The chain recombines TRBV29-1 with TRBJ2-1; 10 nucleotides align to TRBD2. This CDR3 comprises 15 residues. The ends lost 6 bases at V and 3 bases at J; junction bases unmatched: 8. CDR1 and CDR2 (germline): SQVTM, ANQGSEA. The CDR3 loop is CSVATSGSLYNEQFF. For the CDR3, the DNA is TGCAGCGTGGCGACTAGCGGGTCTCTCTACAATGAGCAGTTCTTC.

This sequence joins TRBV15 and TRBJ1-5; no firm D call. V was trimmed by 3 bases and J by 6 bases, leaving 21 bases between them. The germline V gene has CDR1 LNHNV and CDR2 YYDKDF (reference sequence). The CDR3 has 17 amino acids. The CDR3 loop reads CATSSSRTGVSSQPQHF. CDR3 in DNA: TGTGCCACCAGCAGCAGCCGAACGGGAGTAAGTAGTCAGCCCCAGCATTTT.

The chain recombines TRBV7-2 with TRBJ2-2, with unresolved D. Trimming removed 3 bases at V and 1 base at J, with 3 bases between. Germline loops: CDR1 SGHTA, CDR2 FQGNSA. The CDR3 is 13 residues long. The CDR3 nucleotides read TGTGCCAGCAGCTTTAGGAACACCGGGGAGCTGTTTTTT. It specifies CASSFRNTGELFF.

The rearrangement links TRBV10-3 to TRBJ1-5; D possibly corresponds to TRBD1 (6 bases). The CDR3 has 16 residues. The germline V gene encodes CDR1 ENHRY and CDR2 SYGVKD. V lost 4 bases to trimming and J lost 1 base, with 14 bases between them. CDR3 loop: CAISAQGLASNQPQHF. The CDR3 DNA reads as TGTGCCATCAGTGCCCAGGGGCTGGCGAGCAATCAGCCCCAGCATTTT.

This sequence joins TRBV10-3 and TRBJ2-5; weak D call: TRBD1 (7 bases). Germline loops: CDR1 ENHRY, CDR2 SYGVKD. With 3 bases removed from V and 5 bases from J, the gap between germline ends came to 16 bases. The CDR3 has 15 residues. The CDR3, as DNA: TGTGCCATCAGTGATCTAGTCAGGGGGAGGGAGACCCAGTACTTC. This gives the protein CAISDLVRGRETQYF.

The V call is TRBV6-2 or TRBV6-3, the J call TRBJ1-2, with TRBD1 matching over 7 bases. The ends lost 4 bases at V and 3 bases at J; junction bases unmatched: 5. In germline, CDR1 is MNHEY, CDR2 SVGEGT. This CDR3 has 14 amino acids. In DNA, the CDR3 is TGTGCCAGCAGTTTTCTCACAGGGGACTATGGCTACACCTTC. Translating it yields CASSFLTGDYGYTF.

The chain recombines TRBV29-1 with TRBJ1-6, with D unresolved. Germline values: CDR1 SQVTM, CDR2 ANQGSEA. The CDR3 is made up of 14 amino acids. The V end lost 3 bases, the J end lost 9 bases, and 15 bases lay between the germline ends. Here the CDR3 reads CSVDIGIPGSPLHF. The CDR3 nucleotides read TGCAGCGTTGACATCGGGATTCCCGGTTCACCCCTCCACTTT.

The chain couples TRBV6-5 to TRBJ2-1; D perhaps matches TRBD1 (7 bases). Trimming shortened V by 8 bases and J by 0 bases, and 11 bases separated the two germline ends. Germline V gene sequence: CDR1 MNHEY, CDR2 SVGAGI. The CDR3 contains 14 residues. CDR3 in amino acids: CASGQGGSYNEQFF. The CDR3 coding sequence is TGTGCCAGCGGCCAGGGGGGCTCCTACAATGAGCAGTTCTTC.

The chain employs TRBV7-9 and TRBJ2-3, with 14 nucleotides matching TRBD2. Germline CDR1 reads SEHNR; CDR2 reads FQNEAQ (reference sequence). CDR3 size: 16 residues. Unmatched junction bases numbered 5, after V lost 4 bases and J lost 5 bases. In nucleotides, the CDR3 is TGTGCCAGCAGCTCTCGACTAGCGGGAGGGGGAGATACGCAGTATTTT. This translates into CASSSRLAGGGDTQYF.

The chain joins TRBV11-2 to TRBJ1-1; the match to TRBD1 covers 8 bases. The CDR3 runs 14 residues. V lost 4 bases and J lost 4; bases outside the gene matches: 5. Per the germline V gene, CDR1 is SGHAT and CDR2 is FQNNGV. Written as DNA, the CDR3 is TGTGCCAGCAGCTCCCAGGGGGCTATCACTGAAGCTTTCTTT. This sequence encodes CASSSQGAITEAFF.

This clone was detected once. The V call is TRBV27, the J call TRBJ1-3; D remains unclear. This CDR3 contains 14 residues. The germline V and J ends were trimmed by 8 bases and 0 bases, with 11 bases remaining between them. Germline V lookup: CDR1 MNHEY, CDR2 SMNVEV (reference sequence). CDR3: CASGEDFSGNTIYF. CDR3 nucleotides: TGTGCCAGCGGAGAGGACTTCTCTGGAAACACCATATATTTT.

The chain uses TRBV19 and TRBJ1-1, with D possibly being TRBD1 (5 bases). V dropped 7 bases and J dropped 5 bases, with 14 bases sitting between them. Germline loops: CDR1 LNHDA, CDR2 SQIVND (reference sequence). The CDR3 sequence is 13 residues long. CDR3 in amino acids: CASIDHQGTEAFF. DNA of the CDR3: TGTGCCAGTATTGACCACCAGGGAACTGAAGCTTTCTTT.

The V gene is TRBV7-6, the J gene TRBJ1-3; D might be TRBD1 (6 bases). The V gene lost 4 bases and the J gene lost 0 bases, with 13 bases spanning the gap. The CDR3 is made up of 16 amino acids. Germline V gene data show CDR1 as SGHVS and CDR2 as FNYEAQ. The chain's CDR3 is CASSSGQPSSGNTIYF. The CDR3 coding sequence is TGTGCCAGCAGCTCCGGACAGCCGAGCTCTGGAAACACCATATATTTT.

The CDR3 DNA reads TGCGCCAGCAGCTTGGAAATAGCGGGGAGTGCAGATACGCAGTATTTT. Residues: CASSLEIAGSADTQYF. The chain has TRBV5-1 and TRBJ2-3, with 8 bases that match TRBD2. Germline CDR1 SGHRS, CDR2 YFSETQ. The V segment lost 0 bases and the J segment 4 bases; nucleotides outside the gene matches: 7. The length of the CDR3 is 16 residues.

The rearrangement links TRBV19 to TRBJ1-2; D is unclear. The CDR3 runs to 12 residues. V was pared by 5 bases and J by 2 bases, with 6 bases between. Germline CDR1 LNHDA, CDR2 SQIVND (reference sequence). CDR3 nucleotide sequence: TGTGCCAGTAGTTACAGAAACTATGGCTACACCTTC. It is translated as CASSYRNYGYTF.

In nucleotides, the CDR3 is TGTGCCAGCAGTGACAACGGGCGGAGGGGGCAGTTCTTC. Its translation is CASSDNGRRGQFF. V gene TRBV6-2 or TRBV6-3 combines with J gene TRBJ2-1; perhaps TRBD2 as D (6 bases). Trimming removed 5 bases from V and 12 bases from J, with 17 bases in between. The CDR3 contains 13 residues. From germline, CDR1 is MNHEY and CDR2 SVGEGT.

This clone was seen a single time. The chain recombines TRBV7-2 with TRBJ2-7; 10 nucleotides align to TRBD1. This CDR3 has 13 amino acids. After removal of 5 bases from V and 4 bases from J, the junction contained 2 bases not matched to a gene. CDR1 SGHTA and CDR2 FQGNSA come from the germline V gene. CDR3 loop: CASSRDRGYEQYV. In DNA, the CDR3 is TGTGCCAGCAGCCGGGACAGGGGTTACGAGCAGTACGTC.

The J gene is TRBJ2-7, the V gene TRBV24-1, with D perhaps matching TRBD1 (5 bases). The germline V and J ends were trimmed by 1 base and 0 bases, with 18 bases remaining between them. This CDR3 comprises 18 residues. Germline V gene lookup returns CDR1 KGHDR and CDR2 SFDVKD. CDR3 region: CATSDFPPVGPSSYEQYV. CDR3 DNA: TGTGCCACCAGTGATTTCCCTCCCGTGGGGCCGAGCTCCTACGAGCAGTACGTC.

This chain connects TRBV28 to TRBJ1-5, with D perhaps TRBD1 (6 bases). V was shortened by 8 bases and J by 4 bases, with 15 bases between the two germline ends. This CDR3 spans 14 amino acids. Germline CDR1 reads MDHEN; CDR2 reads SYDVKM. The DNA of the CDR3 is TGTGCCAGCGGGCTTCCAGGGGTGAATCAGCCCCAGCATTTT. It translates to CASGLPGVNQPQHF.

This rearrangement joins TRBV4-1 to TRBJ1-2; TRBD1 matches at 9 bases. This CDR3 spans 14 amino acids. V was pared by 3 bases and J by 6 bases, with 5 bases of the junction left unmatched. CDR1 and CDR2 from the germline V gene are MGHRA and YSYEKL. The CDR3, as DNA: TGCGCCAGCAGCCATACACAGGGGGCTGATGGCTACACCTTC. Its protein product is CASSHTQGADGYTF.

The chain uses TRBV12-3 or TRBV12-4 and TRBJ1-2; 9 bases agree with TRBD1. V lost 6 bases, J lost 4 bases, and 3 bases stayed unmatched. This CDR3 contains 13 residues. CDR3 nucleotide sequence: TGTGCCAGCAGCATACAGGGGGCCTATGGCTACACCTTC. Its translation: CASSIQGAYGYTF.

This chain uses TRBV2 with TRBJ2-1; 10 bases line up with TRBD1. The V gene end was trimmed by 5 bases and the J gene end by 7 bases; junction bases not matched to a gene: 2. The V gene's germline CDR1 is SNHLY and CDR2 FYNNEI. This CDR3 region has 13 residues. In nucleotides, the CDR3 is TGTGCCAGCAGTCGGACAGGGGGGAATGAGCAGTTCTTC. It specifies CASSRTGGNEQFF.

This clone is a singleton in its sample. The J gene is TRBJ1-1, the V gene TRBV19, with 7 bases aligning to TRBD1. The CDR3 sequence is 13 residues long. Germline V gives CDR1 LNHDA, CDR2 SQIVND (reference sequence). Trimming cost V 4 bases and J 8 bases; bases outside gene matches: 7. The CDR3 reads CASSKTDRTEAFF. For the CDR3, the DNA is TGTGCCAGTAGTAAGACGGACAGGACAGAAGCTTTCTTT.

The V call is TRBV5-6, the J call TRBJ1-4; 7 bases map to TRBD1. Germline CDR1 reads SGHDT; CDR2 reads YYEEEE. J gave up 8 bases and V 7 bases, and 8 bases lay outside the gene matches. This CDR3 is 13 amino acids long. As DNA, the CDR3 is TGTGCCAGCGGATACAGGGGAAGCGAAAAACTGTTTTTT. Translation gives CASGYRGSEKLFF.

The chain links TRBV5-8 to TRBJ2-1, with D possibly being TRBD1 (6 bases). The CDR3 contains 15 residues. Germline assignment: CDR1 SGHTS and CDR2 YDEGEE. V was shortened by 4 bases and J by 7 bases, with 18 bases between the two germline ends. DNA of the CDR3: TGTGCCAGCAGCCCCGGTGGGGGCCCCAATAATGAGCAGTTCTTC. Translation: CASSPGGGPNNEQFF. The entire variable domain, with the rest obtained from reference TRBV5-8 and TRBJ2-1, is as follows: EAGVTQSPTHLIKTRGQQATLRCSPISGHTSVYWYQQALGLGLQFLLWYDEGEERNRGNFPPRFSGRQFPNYSSELNVNALELEDSALYLCASSPGGGPNNEQFFGPGTRLTVL.

This clone was seen a few times. The rearrangement uses TRBV19 and TRBJ1-5; 12 bases are a match to TRBD1. The CDR3 is made up of 15 amino acids. V lost 6 bases, J lost 7 bases, and 7 bases stayed unmatched. Looked up from germline, CDR1 is LNHDA and CDR2 is SQIVND (reference sequence). The CDR3 DNA follows: TGTGCCAGTAGCATCGGGACAGGGGGCGGCCAGCCCCAGCATTTT. This sequence encodes CASSIGTGGGQPQHF.

This clone was found once. This sequence joins TRBV11-2 and TRBJ2-1, with TRBD2 matching over 12 bases. Trimming removed 5 bases from V and 5 bases from J; junction bases left unmatched: 4. Germline loops: CDR1 SGHAT, CDR2 FQNNGV. The CDR3 covers 15 residues. DNA of the CDR3: TGTGCCAGCAGCCCTAGCGGGAGGGCCGACAATGAGCAGTTCTTC. Translated: CASSPSGRADNEQFF.

The rearrangement links TRBV12-3 or TRBV12-4 to TRBJ2-3; the D gene is possibly TRBD2 (6 bases). The CDR3 is 13 amino acids. With 6 bases removed from V and 1 base from J, the gap between germline ends came to 8 bases. The CDR3 bases are TGTGCCAGCAGGGGACTTGGCACAGATACGCAGTATTTT. As protein: CASRGLGTDTQYF.

The rearrangement links TRBV6-6 to TRBJ1-1; the match to TRBD1 covers 7 bases. This CDR3 comprises 19 residues. CDR1 and CDR2 (germline): MNHNY, SVGAGI (reference sequence). Trimming removed 5 bases from V and 1 base from J; junction bases left unmatched: 19. CDR3 amino acids: CASSPEFGQDLDGNTEAFF. CDR3 bases: TGTGCCAGCAGTCCCGAATTCGGACAGGACCTCGACGGGAACACTGAAGCTTTCTTT.